This is a list of T cell receptor beta chains from one sample in a study of shared clonotypes between healthy human individuals. The data were produced by immunoSEQ multiplex PCR, yet TCRdb's version contains in-frame clones alone and is incomplete. The repertoire has 2 million to 2.5 million clones, about 94% of them found once; the top ten carry about 0.13%. The sample consisted of naive CD4+ T cells sorted from blood. The receptors shown here come from a man aged 18 to 30 in good health. The CDR3 runs from the conserved cysteine through the conserved F or W. A D gene is named only where the DNA matches it firmly. Part of the rows lack a size; the others show once, few, many or a class for expanded clones.

d_gene	v_gene	j_gene	abundance	len	CDR3nt	CDR3aa
TRBD2	TRBV15	TRBJ2-3	NA	18	TGTGCCACCAGCAGAGATCATGCTAGCGGGAGCAGCACAGATACGCAGTATTTT	CATSRDHASGSSTDTQYF
TRBD1	TRBV6-5	TRBJ1-1	NA	16	TGTGCCAGCAGTTACTTTCAGGGGGAGGAGAGCACTGAAGCTTTCTTT	CASSYFQGEESTEAFF
NA	TRBV30	TRBJ2-1	NA	15	TGTGCCTGGAGTGTAGGACTACCGGAAGGGAATGAGCAGTTCTTC	CAWSVGLPEGNEQFF
NA	TRBV5-1	TRBJ2-5	NA	13	TGCGCCAGCAGCTTACAGGGTGGTGAGACCCAGTACTTC	CASSLQGGETQYF
TRBD1	TRBV2	TRBJ2-7	NA	14	TGTGCCAGCAGCTTGGGACAGGGGAATTCCGAGCAGTACTTC	CASSLGQGNSEQYF
NA	TRBV7-9	TRBJ2-3	NA	15	TGTGCCAGCAGCTTTAGAGGGACTAGCACAGATACGCAGTATTTT	CASSFRGTSTDTQYF
TRBD1	TRBV19	TRBJ2-5	NA	13	TGTGCCACCAGGGGGCAGGACCAAGAGACCCAGTACTTC	CATRGQDQETQYF
NA	TRBV6-5	TRBJ1-2	NA	13	TGTGCCAGCAGGGGCGGTGCTAACTATGGCTACACCTTC	CASRGGANYGYTF
NA	TRBV6-5	TRBJ2-5	NA	13	TGTGCCAGCAGTTCGACAGTCCAAGAGACCCAGTACTTC	CASSSTVQETQYF
NA	TRBV21-1	TRBJ2-7	NA	17	TGTGCCAGCAGCAAAGGTCCCAGGGGGTTAATGTACCACGAGCAGTACTTC	CASSKGPRGLMYHEQYF
NA	TRBV19	TRBJ1-4	NA	13	TGTGCCAGTAGTATCGGCGGAAATGAAAAACTGTTTTTT	CASSIGGNEKLFF
NA	TRBV6-5	TRBJ1-5	NA	14	TGTGCCAGCAGCCCCGGGACGACAAATCAGCCCCAGCATTTT	CASSPGTTNQPQHF
TRBD1	TRBV9	TRBJ1-2	NA	14	TGTGCCAGCAGCGTAGATACAGGGGACAGTGGCTACACCTTC	CASSVDTGDSGYTF
TRBD2	TRBV25-1	TRBJ2-7	NA	16	TGTGCCAGCAGTGAAGGACTAGCGGGGGGTTTCTACGAGCAGTACTTC	CASSEGLAGGFYEQYF
TRBD2	TRBV27	TRBJ2-5	NA	17	TGTGCCAGCAGTTCCGGACCGGGACTAGCTCCTCAAGAGACCCAGTACTTC	CASSSGPGLAPQETQYF
TRBD1	TRBV4-1	TRBJ1-1	NA	15	TGCGCCAGCAGCCAGGGGAGGGGGCTGAACACTGAAGCTTTCTTT	CASSQGRGLNTEAFF
TRBD1	TRBV7-9	TRBJ1-4	NA	16	TGTGCCAGCAGTACTTTCCCGGGACAGGGGGAAGGTAAACTGTTTTTT	CASSTFPGQGEGKLFF
NA	TRBV6-1	TRBJ1-2	NA	13	TGTGCCAGCAGTAGGGGACGGAACTATGGCTACACCTTC	CASSRGRNYGYTF
NA	TRBV30	TRBJ2-7	NA	14	TGTGCCTGGAGGGGCCAGTTAGACTCCTACGAGCAGTACTTC	CAWRGQLDSYEQYF
NA	TRBV7-9	TRBJ2-2	NA	15	TGTGCCAGCAGTATCGGCGGAACGAACACCGGGGAGCTGTTTTTT	CASSIGGTNTGELFF
TRBD2	TRBV19	TRBJ2-1	NA	14	TGTGCCAGTAGTCCGACTAGCGGGAGGCATGAGCAGTTCTTC	CASSPTSGRHEQFF
NA	TRBV5-6	TRBJ1-3	NA	13	TGTGCCAGCAGCTTCCCCTCTGGAAACACCATATATTTT	CASSFPSGNTIYF
TRBD1	TRBV7-8	TRBJ2-7	once	15	TGTGCCAGCAACCTGCATGGGACAGGGGAGACCGAGCAGTACTTC	CASNLHGTGETEQYF
TRBD1	TRBV7-9	TRBJ2-4	NA	14	TGTGCCAGCAGCCGCTTTGGACAGGGTGACATTCAGTACTTC	CASSRFGQGDIQYF
NA	TRBV7-2	TRBJ1-6	once	13	TGTGCCAGCAGCCCCGGGGCGTCTTCACCCCTCCACTTT	CASSPGASSPLHF
NA	TRBV11-2	TRBJ2-7	NA	16	TGTGCCAGCACCTATACACAGGGAAGGGCAGACTACGAGCAGTACTTC	CASTYTQGRADYEQYF
NA	TRBV2	TRBJ2-2	NA	14	TGTGCCAGCAGTCCCACTAGGGGGATCGGGGAGCTGTTTTTT	CASSPTRGIGELFF
NA	TRBV10-3	TRBJ1-2	NA	14	TGTGCCATCAGCCCCGGGGGGACCAACTATGGCTACACCTTC	CAISPGGTNYGYTF
NA	TRBV18	TRBJ2-1	NA	13	TGTGCCAGCTCACCACGTGTCTCTAATGAGCAGTTCTTC	CASSPRVSNEQFF
NA	TRBV18	TRBJ2-7	NA	11	TGTGCCAGCTCAATAACGGGGGAGCAGTACTTC	CASSITGEQYF
NA	TRBV5-1	TRBJ2-2	NA	12	TGCGCCAGCAGCGAGACTACCGGGGAGCTGTTTTTT	CASSETTGELFF
NA	TRBV7-7	TRBJ2-2	once	15	TGTGCTAGCAGCCAGAATATGTTGGACAGCGGGGAGCTGTTTTTT	CASSQNMLDSGELFF
NA	TRBV19	TRBJ2-7	NA	14	TGTGCCAGTAGTCGAACCTCCAGGGTTCACGAGCAGTACTTC	CASSRTSRVHEQYF
TRBD1	TRBV5-6	TRBJ1-1	NA	15	TGTGCCAGCAGCAGCCGACAGGGTGGGAACACTGAAGCTTTCTTT	CASSSRQGGNTEAFF
NA	TRBV18	TRBJ1-6	NA	15	TGTGCCAGCTCACCCGACTCAACCTATAATTCACCCCTCCACTTT	CASSPDSTYNSPLHF
NA	TRBV20-1	TRBJ1-4	NA	10	TGCAGTGCTGGTAATGAAAAACTGTTTTTT	CSAGNEKLFF
TRBD1	TRBV5-4	TRBJ1-1	NA	15	TGTGCCAGCAGCCCGGGGGGACAGCCGAACACTGAAGCTTTCTTT	CASSPGGQPNTEAFF
TRBD2	TRBV10-2	TRBJ2-7	NA	14	TGCGCCAGCAGTGAGAAGGGACTAGTCTACGAGCAGTACTTC	CASSEKGLVYEQYF
NA	TRBV5-1	TRBJ2-5	NA	14	TGCGCCAGCAGTTTTCGGGTCTCACAAGAGACCCAGTACTTC	CASSFRVSQETQYF
TRBD1	TRBV19	TRBJ1-4	NA	15	TGTGCCAGTAAAGACAGGGGGGTAGCTAATGAAAAACTGTTTTTT	CASKDRGVANEKLFF
NA	TRBV10-3	TRBJ1-1	NA	15	TGTGCCATCAGTGCCTCGGGGGGGCTGGGCACTGAAGCTTTCTTT	CAISASGGLGTEAFF
NA	TRBV6-6	TRBJ1-6	NA	15	TGTGCCAGCACCTCAGGTGGTTCCTATAATTCACCCCTCCACTTT	CASTSGGSYNSPLHF
TRBD1	TRBV30	TRBJ1-6	NA	14	TGTGCCTGGAGTGTGGGGACAGGGGAGTCACCCCTCCACTTT	CAWSVGTGESPLHF
NA	TRBV4-1	TRBJ1-4	NA	14	TGCGCCAGCAGCCCCCAGGGGCGGCGCGAAAAACTGTTTTTT	CASSPQGRREKLFF
NA	TRBV5-6	TRBJ1-4	NA	15	TGTGCCAGCAGCTTGACCGGGACCGGCAATGAAAAACTGTTTTTT	CASSLTGTGNEKLFF
TRBD2	TRBV5-1	TRBJ2-3	NA	16	TGCGCCAGCAGCCCCCCCGCGGGAGGCGGCACAGATACGCAGTATTTT	CASSPPAGGGTDTQYF
NA	TRBV2	TRBJ1-6	NA	12	TGTGCCAGCAGTGTGGCCGGCTCACCCCTCCACTTT	CASSVAGSPLHF
NA	TRBV30	TRBJ2-7	once	10	TGTGCCTGGAGTGAGGTCAACTTAACCTTC	CAWSEVNLTF
NA	TRBV28	TRBJ1-5	NA	14	TGTGCCAGCAGTTTTGTAGGGAGCAATCAGCCCCAGCATTTT	CASSFVGSNQPQHF
NA	TRBV6-5	TRBJ1-2	NA	12	TGTGCCAGCAGACGAACTGCGTATGGCTACACCTTC	CASRRTAYGYTF
TRBD2	TRBV9	TRBJ2-5	NA	14	TGTGCCAGCAGCCCTAAGGGGACTATGGAGACCCAGTACTTC	CASSPKGTMETQYF
NA	TRBV4-2	TRBJ2-1	NA	18	TGTGCCAGCAGCCAAGATGGGTTGGGGGTTGGGTCTTACAATGAGCAGTTCTTC	CASSQDGLGVGSYNEQFF
NA	TRBV20-1	TRBJ2-7	NA	11	TGCAGTGCTGCCCAGTCCTACGAGCAGTACTTC	CSAAQSYEQYF
NA	TRBV5-1	TRBJ2-7	NA	12	TGCGCCAGCAGCTTACAGGGAGACGAGCAGTACTTC	CASSLQGDEQYF